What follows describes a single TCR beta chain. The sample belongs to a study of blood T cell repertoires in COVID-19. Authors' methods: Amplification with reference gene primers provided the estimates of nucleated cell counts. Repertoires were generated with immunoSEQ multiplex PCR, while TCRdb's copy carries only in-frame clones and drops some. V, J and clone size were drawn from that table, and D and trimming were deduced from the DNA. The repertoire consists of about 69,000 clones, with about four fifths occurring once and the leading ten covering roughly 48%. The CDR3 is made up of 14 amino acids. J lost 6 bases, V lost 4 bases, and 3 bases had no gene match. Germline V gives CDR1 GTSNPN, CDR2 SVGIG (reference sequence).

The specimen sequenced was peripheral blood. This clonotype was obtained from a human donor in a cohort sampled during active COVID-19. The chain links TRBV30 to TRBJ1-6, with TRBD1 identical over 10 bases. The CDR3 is CAWNRDRGNSPLHF. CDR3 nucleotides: TGTGCCTGGAACCGGGACAGGGGTAATTCACCCCTCCACTTT.